Presented here are 27 T cell receptor beta chains from one specimen sequenced in a study of post-analysis software for immune sequencing data. Built from TCR beta cDNA, the libraries had unique molecular identifiers in them. A single record per CDR3 protein comes from TCRdb applying MiXCR to the PCR reads. Of about 810,000 distinct CDR3 sequences listed, around 53% are singletons. Study-level points and caveats: Controls had lower frequencies than patients of about 5 TRBV segments, which included TRBV5-6, TRBV5-1 and TRBV20-1.

No cognate antigen is known for these TCRs. The source material was blood. The origin of the receptors is a girl aged 5 to 17 with multiple sclerosis.

The chain couples TRBV11-2 to TRBJ2-5; 10 bases line up with TRBD2. The DNA end is a closer match to TRBJ2-7, so the J assignment may be wrong. This CDR3 has 14 residues. The germline gives CDR1 SGHAT, CDR2 FQNNGV. CDR3 DNA: TGTGCCAGCAGCTCACTAGCGGGGCCCTACGAGCAGTACTTC. Translation: CASSSLAGPYEQYF.

V and J are TRBV7-2 and TRBJ2-2; D tentatively reads TRBD1 or TRBD2 (6 bases each). Trimming pared 2 bases from V and 5 bases from J, leaving 15 bases between. CDR1 is SGHTA, CDR2 FQGNSA, per germline. The CDR3 extends over 16 amino acids. This CDR3 reads CASSLFLLGGTGELFF. The CDR3, as DNA: TGTGCCAGCAGCTTATTCCTCCTAGGGGGGACCGGGGAGCTGTTTTTT.

V is TRBV12-3 or TRBV12-4 and J is TRBJ2-7; 10 bases fit TRBD1. V lost 6 bases and J lost 0; bases outside the gene matches: 5. The CDR3 loop spans 15 amino acids. CDR3 sequence (DNA): TGTGCCAGCAGGTCCGGGACAGGGGTCTCCTACGAGCAGTACTTC. Translation gives CASRSGTGVSYEQYF.

The sample holds one count of this clonotype. The genes are TRBV20-1 and TRBJ2-1, with unresolved D. Germline CDR1 is DFQATT and CDR2 is SNEGSKA (reference sequence). The CDR3 totals 13 residues. The V end was cut by 5 bases, the J end by 0 bases, with 8 bases between. In nucleotides, the CDR3 is TGCAGTGCTGGGCGGTACTCCTACAATGAGCAGTTCTTC. Translated, it gives CSAGRYSYNEQFF.

This chain uses TRBV5-6 with TRBJ2-7; D uncertain. Germline values: CDR1 SGHDT, CDR2 YYEEEE. This CDR3 is built from 14 residues. V dropped 3 bases and J dropped 2 bases, with 12 bases sitting between them. The CDR3 DNA reads TGTGCCAGCAGCTGGACGAATCTCCCCTACGAGCAGTACTTC. Encoded protein: CASSWTNLPYEQYF.

This chain links TRBV7-8 with TRBJ2-5; a weak D match, TRBD1 (5 bases). The CDR3 is 14 residues long. Trimming pared 1 base from V and 5 bases from J, leaving 11 bases between. Germline loops: CDR1 SGHVS, CDR2 FQNEAQ. The CDR3 DNA is TGTGCCAGCAGCTTAGGCCCAGGGATGGAGACCCAGTACTTC. Translating it yields CASSLGPGMETQYF. Supplemented by reference TRBV7-8 and TRBJ2-5, the full variable domain reads GAGVSQSPRYKVAKRGQDVALRCDPISGHVSLFWYQQALGQGPEFLTYFQNEAQLDKSGLPSDRFFAERPEGSVSTLKIQRTQQEDSAVYLCASSLGPGMETQYFGPGTRLLVL.

The V gene is TRBV13, the J gene TRBJ2-7, with D perhaps TRBD2 (6 bases). Germline V CDR1 and CDR2: PRHDT, FYEKMQ (reference sequence). The CDR3 is 13 residues long. V dropped 5 bases and J dropped 2 bases, with 10 bases sitting between them. The CDR3 region has the DNA TGTGCCAGCAGCCAGCGGAGGGCCTACGAGCAGTACTTC. Its translation: CASSQRRAYEQYF.

This clonotype has a handful of counts. This chain uses TRBV29-1 with TRBJ2-3, with unresolved D. This CDR3 comprises 11 residues. CDR1 SQVTM and CDR2 ANQGSEA come from the germline V gene. Between the trimmed V and J ends, which lost 6 bases and 0 bases, there was a span of 4 bases. CDR3: CSVTSTDTQYF. The CDR3 DNA reads as TGCAGCGTCACAAGCACAGATACGCAGTATTTT.

Remarks on this clonotype: One junction end disagrees with the germline gene, perhaps due to a read error. The J gene is TRBJ1-2, the V gene TRBV27; D remains ambiguous. Germline V gives CDR1 MNHEY, CDR2 SMNVEV (reference sequence). This CDR3 is built from 14 residues. CDR3 sequence: CAGSSLGRRGGYTF. The CDR3 DNA follows: TGTGCCGGCAGTTCCCTTGGACGACGGGGTGGCTACACCTTC.

The chain combines TRBV12-3 or TRBV12-4 with TRBJ2-5, with D hard to call. CDR3 length: 14 residues. With 7 bases removed from V and 5 bases from J, the gap between germline ends came to 17 bases. The CDR3 protein is CASTLRGKRETQYF. The CDR3 DNA follows: TGTGCCAGCACCCTGAGAGGCAAACGGGAGACCCAGTACTTC.

The rearrangement joins TRBV6-6 to TRBJ2-7; the D gene is possibly TRBD1 (5 bases). Germline CDR1 is MNHNY and CDR2 is SVGAGI (reference sequence). This CDR3 comprises 14 residues. V shed 6 bases and J shed 6 bases, with 18 bases lying between them. The CDR3 DNA is TGTGCCAGCAGGCCCGGACATACCATGAGCGAGCAGTACTTC. Protein sequence: CASRPGHTMSEQYF.

The chain is built from TRBV29-1 and TRBJ1-1; no definite D call. The V gene lost 1 base and the J gene lost 0 bases, with 6 bases spanning the gap. CDR3 length: 13 residues. The germline gives CDR1 SQVTM, CDR2 ANQGSEA. CDR3 DNA: TGCAGCGTTGAAGGATTATTGAACACTGAAGCTTTCTTT. Protein sequence: CSVEGLLNTEAFF.

This clonotype occurred once. V and J are TRBV7-9 and TRBJ2-7; D perhaps matches TRBD2 (6 bases). The CDR3 extends over 15 amino acids. In germline, CDR1 is SEHNR, CDR2 FQNEAQ (reference sequence). Deletions cut 1 base from V and 2 bases from J, with 12 bases between. The DNA for the CDR3 is TGTGCCAGCAGCTTAGGTCAGTGGGAGGCCTACGAGCAGTACTTC. The encoded protein is CASSLGQWEAYEQYF. The whole variable domain, remainder taken from reference TRBV7-9 and TRBJ2-7, is DTGVSQNPRHKITKRGQNVTFRCDPISEHNRLYWYRQTLGQGPEFLTYFQNEAQLEKSRLLSDRFSAERPKGSFSTLEIQRTEQGDSAMYLCASSLGQWEAYEQYFGPGTRLTVT.

The genes are TRBV20-1 and TRBJ1-2, with D possibly being TRBD1 (6 bases). The V and J ends lost 3 bases and 4 bases respectively, with 12 bases between them. The CDR3 totals 13 residues. The germline V gene has CDR1 DFQATT and CDR2 SNEGSKA (reference sequence). Here the CDR3 DNA reads TGCAGTGCTAGCAGGGGTCTCACCTATGGCTACACCTTC. This encodes CSASRGLTYGYTF.

This clonotype was counted between two and nine times. The chain joins TRBV7-3 to TRBJ2-5; D call uncertain. CDR1 and CDR2 from the germline V gene are SGHTA and FQGTGA. Trimming left V 2 bases short and J 3 bases short, with 7 bases between. This CDR3 is built from 13 residues. CDR3 amino acids: CASSLYKEETQYF. In DNA, the CDR3 is TGTGCCAGCAGCTTATATAAAGAAGAGACCCAGTACTTC.

The genes are TRBV6-2 or TRBV6-3 and TRBJ2-3; tentatively, D is TRBD1 (6 bases). Germline CDR1 and CDR2: MNHEY and SVGEGT. This CDR3 contains 14 residues. V was cut by 6 bases and J by 4 bases, with 14 bases left in between. The CDR3 nucleotides read TGTGCCAGCAGGAAGAGGGGGTTGTCAGATACGCAGTATTTT. Translating gives CASRKRGLSDTQYF.

As for this clonotype: One junction end disagrees with the germline gene, perhaps due to a read error. J is TRBJ2-3 and V is TRBV20-1; 14 nucleotides line up with TRBD2. CDR3 size: 17 residues. Germline V gene sequence: CDR1 DFQATT, CDR2 SNEGSKA (reference sequence). The CDR3 DNA reads as TGCAGTGCTAGTGGGACTAGCGGGAGCATAGGCACAGATACGCGGTATTTT. This translates into CSASGTSGSIGTDTRYF.

J is TRBJ2-5 and V is TRBV5-6, with D uncertain. CDR3 length: 15 amino acids. Germline CDR1 is SGHDT and CDR2 is YYEEEE. The V end was cut by 0 bases, the J end by 5 bases, with 14 bases between. The CDR3 DNA reads as TGTGCCAGCAGCTTGGGAGGCCTAACGGGCGAGACCCAGTACTTC. Its translation is CASSLGGLTGETQYF.

V is TRBV20-1 and J is TRBJ2-7; D ambiguous. The CDR3 is made up of 13 amino acids. The germline gives CDR1 DFQATT, CDR2 SNEGSKA (reference sequence). Trimming stripped 6 bases from V and 3 bases from J, with 15 bases between. The CDR3 loop reads CSAQDRLVYEQYF. CDR3 sequence (DNA): TGCAGTGCGCAGGACCGCTTAGTCTACGAGCAGTACTTC.

The J gene is TRBJ2-3, the V gene TRBV2; perhaps TRBD2 as D (6 bases). Trimming shortened V by 3 bases and J by 3 bases, and 13 bases separated the two germline ends. Germline loops: CDR1 SNHLY, CDR2 FYNNEI. This CDR3 comprises 15 residues. In nucleotides, the CDR3 is TGTGCCAGCAGTGATCCCCCCGGAGGGACAGATACGCAGTATTTT. Its protein product is CASSDPPGGTDTQYF. The entire variable domain, with the rest obtained from reference TRBV2 and TRBJ2-3, is as follows: EPEVTQTPSHQVTQMGQEVILRCVPISNHLYFYWYRQILGQKVEFLVSFYNNEISEKSEIFDDQFSVERPDGSNFTLKIRSTKLEDSAMYFCASSDPPGGTDTQYFGPGTRLTVL.

This chain links TRBV4-2 with TRBJ2-5; 10 bases fit TRBD2. The CDR3 sequence is 17 residues long. Germline V lookup: CDR1 LGHNA, CDR2 YNFKEQ. Unmatched junction bases numbered 8, after V lost 2 bases and J lost 2 bases. CDR3 sequence reads: CASSQLVAGGLQETQYF. Here the CDR3 DNA reads TGTGCCAGCAGCCAACTAGTAGCGGGGGGCCTACAAGAGACCCAGTACTTC.

Here the CDR3 DNA reads TGTGCCAGCAGCTTGAGTCTGGGGAACCAAGAGACCCAGTACTTC. This sequence encodes CASSLSLGNQETQYF. The chain is built from TRBV7-8 and TRBJ2-5; no clear D gene. Germline-derived CDR1 and CDR2 are SGHVS and FQNEAQ. Trimming took 3 bases from V and 0 from J, leaving 11 bases between them. The CDR3 length is 15 residues.

The chain carries TRBV9 and TRBJ2-7; 7 nucleotides match TRBD1. The trim removed 0 bases at V and 3 bases at J, leaving 6 bases unmatched. The CDR3 is made up of 15 amino acids. CDR1 and CDR2 from the germline V gene are SGDLS and YYNGEE. The CDR3 nucleotides read TGTGCCAGCAGCGTAGGAATAGGGGGCGACTACGAGCAGTACTTC. Amino acid sequence: CASSVGIGGDYEQYF.

The chain is built from TRBV20-1 and TRBJ1-2, with 8 bases aligning to TRBD1. Trimming took 3 bases from V and 1 from J; bases not matched to a gene: 7. There are 15 residues in the CDR3. Germline V gives CDR1 DFQATT, CDR2 SNEGSKA (reference sequence). As DNA, the CDR3 is TGCAGTGCTAGCCCCCTGGACAGGGTTAACTATGGCTACACCTTC. Protein: CSASPLDRVNYGYTF.

The V call is TRBV7-8, the J call TRBJ2-1; D is possibly TRBD2 (6 bases). Germline lookup yields CDR1 SGHVS and CDR2 FQNEAQ. The CDR3 length is 15 residues. The germline V and J ends were trimmed by 4 bases and 3 bases, with 13 bases remaining between them. CDR3 in amino acids: CASSSLGGIYNEQFF. CDR3 bases: TGTGCCAGCAGCTCTCTTGGGGGGATCTACAATGAGCAGTTCTTC.

The chain employs TRBV29-1 and TRBJ2-1; 10 nucleotides match TRBD2. The CDR3 has 12 residues. Germline V gives CDR1 SQVTM, CDR2 ANQGSEA. The junction had 10 bases not matched to a gene; V was cut back by 5 bases and J by 15 bases. CDR3 sequence: CSVRLAGEVVFF. As DNA, the CDR3 is TGCAGCGTTCGGCTAGCGGGGGAAGTAGTGTTCTTC.

This clonotype was recorded once. The chain combines TRBV2 with TRBJ1-2, with 12 bases identical to TRBD1. Germline CDR1 and CDR2: SNHLY and FYNNEI. The CDR3 consists of 16 residues. J gave up 5 bases and V 2 bases, and 6 bases lay outside the gene matches. CDR3 protein: CASSESGQGAHYGYTF. CDR3 sequence (DNA): TGTGCCAGCAGTGAATCGGGACAGGGGGCGCATTATGGCTACACCTTC.